The next 7 T cell receptor beta chains were all read from a single sample in a study of OX40 agonist ivuxolimab in advanced cancers. The protocol was immunoSEQ multiplex PCR, while the TCRdb copy is restricted to in-frame clones and leaves out a portion. The data contain about 9,900 clones, roughly 71% of them singletons. The input for sequencing was CD4+ or CD8+ T cells sorted from blood, taken in a trial of the OX40 agonist ivuxolimab. These receptors were obtained from an adult with an advanced solid tumor such as melanoma, head and neck, liver or kidney cancer.

The chain is built from TRBV28 and TRBJ1-3; no clear D gene. V gave up 2 bases and J gave up 0 bases, with 5 bases separating them. CDR1 is MDHEN, CDR2 SYDVKM, per germline. CDR3 size: 14 residues. The CDR3 spells CASSLGPSGNTIYF. In DNA, the CDR3 is TGTGCCAGCAGTTTAGGTCCCTCTGGAAACACCATATATTTT.

This clone is hyperexpanded in the sample. This rearrangement joins TRBV6-5 to TRBJ1-5; 7 bases line up with TRBD1. V lost 2 bases and J lost 5; bases outside the gene matches: 3. The germline V gene has CDR1 MNHEY and CDR2 SVGAGI. The CDR3 length is 14 residues. CDR3 DNA: TGTGCCAGCAGTTACCGGGACAGTTATCAGCCCCAGCATTTT. Protein product: CASSYRDSYQPQHF.

The chain is built from TRBV29-1 and TRBJ2-1; D gene unclear. The CDR3 consists of 10 residues. The V gene lost 7 bases and the J gene lost 12 bases, with 13 bases spanning the gap. Germline V gene data show CDR1 as SQVTM and CDR2 as ANQGSEA. CDR3 protein: CSAADSGQFF. CDR3 coding DNA: TGCAGCGCGGCCGACTCGGGGCAGTTCTTC.

The chain uses TRBV28 and TRBJ2-7; 9 nucleotides match TRBD1. J gave up 1 base and V 3 bases, and 7 bases lay outside the gene matches. This CDR3 is built from 16 residues. Germline loops: CDR1 MDHEN, CDR2 SYDVKM. The CDR3 region has the DNA TGTGCCAGCAGTTTCAAACCGGGACAGGGATCCTACGAGCAGTACTTC. It specifies CASSFKPGQGSYEQYF.

Here the CDR3 DNA reads TGTGCCAGGCAAGGGACTAGCGCCTTTAATGAGCAGTTCTTC. Translation: CARQGTSAFNEQFF. The rearrangement joins TRBV2 to TRBJ2-1, with 10 bases matching TRBD2. The CDR3 extends over 14 amino acids. Germline lookup yields CDR1 SNHLY and CDR2 FYNNEI. Trimming cost V 9 bases and J 7 bases; bases outside gene matches: 9.

The chain employs TRBV11-3 and TRBJ2-6; D could derive from TRBD1 or TRBD2 (5 bases each). The germline V gene encodes CDR1 SGHNT and CDR2 YENEEA. The CDR3 runs to 17 residues. V was pared by 1 base and J by 0 bases, with 10 bases between. CDR3 coding DNA: TGTGCCAGCAGCTTAGGGGGACGGGTCTCTGGGGCCAACGTCCTGACTTTC. It encodes CASSLGGRVSGANVLTF. Variable domain in full (rest from reference TRBV11-3 and TRBJ2-6): EAGVVQSPRYKIIEKKQPVAFWCNPISGHNTLYWYLQNLGQGPELLIRYENEEAVDDSQLPKDRFSAERLKGVDSTLKIQPAELGDSAVYLCASSLGGRVSGANVLTFGAGSRLTVL.

The rearrangement uses TRBV27 and TRBJ2-1; D is undetermined. The length of the CDR3 is 16 residues. Germline values: CDR1 MNHEY, CDR2 SMNVEV (reference sequence). V gave up 2 bases and J gave up 0 bases, with 11 bases separating them. The CDR3 loop is CASSLVTVNSYNEQFF. The CDR3 bases are TGTGCCAGCAGTTTAGTAACAGTTAACTCCTACAATGAGCAGTTCTTC.